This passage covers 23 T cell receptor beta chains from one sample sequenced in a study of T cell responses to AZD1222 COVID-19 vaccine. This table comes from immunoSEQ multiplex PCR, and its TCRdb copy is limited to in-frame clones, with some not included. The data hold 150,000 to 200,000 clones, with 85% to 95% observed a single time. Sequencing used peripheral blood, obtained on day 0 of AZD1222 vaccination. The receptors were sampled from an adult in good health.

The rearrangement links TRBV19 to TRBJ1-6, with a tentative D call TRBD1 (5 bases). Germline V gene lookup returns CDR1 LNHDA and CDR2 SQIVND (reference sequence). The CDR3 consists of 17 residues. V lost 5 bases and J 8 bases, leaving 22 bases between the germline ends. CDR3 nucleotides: TGTGCCAGTAGTTTCTCACCGGGACCGAGGGTGGATTCACCCCTCCACTTT. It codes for CASSFSPGPRVDSPLHF. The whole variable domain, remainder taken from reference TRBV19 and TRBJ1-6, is DGGITQSPKYLFRKEGQNVTLSCEQNLNHDAMYWYRQDPGQGLRLIYYSQIVNDFQKGDIAEGYSVSREKKESFPLTVTSAQKNPTAFYLCASSFSPGPRVDSPLHFGNGTRLTVT.

The CDR3 spells CASSPPYRTGGSTDTQYF. CDR3 in DNA: TGTGCCAGCTCACCACCTTATAGGACAGGGGGTAGCACAGATACGCAGTATTTT. The chain carries TRBV18 and TRBJ2-3; 10 positions match TRBD1. The CDR3 has 18 amino acids. Germline V gives CDR1 KGHSH, CDR2 LQKENI. The ends lost 0 bases at V and 0 bases at J; junction bases unmatched: 6.

CDR3 nucleotides: TGTGCCAGCAGCCGGGACGCAGGGGTAGCGGGAGCAGATACGCAGTATTTT. Translated, it gives CASSRDAGVAGADTQYF. The chain is built from TRBV4-2 and TRBJ2-3; 9 bases are shared with TRBD2. The V segment lost 4 bases and the J segment 4 bases; nucleotides outside the gene matches: 12. Germline CDR1 is LGHNA and CDR2 is YNFKEQ. The CDR3 has 17 amino acids.

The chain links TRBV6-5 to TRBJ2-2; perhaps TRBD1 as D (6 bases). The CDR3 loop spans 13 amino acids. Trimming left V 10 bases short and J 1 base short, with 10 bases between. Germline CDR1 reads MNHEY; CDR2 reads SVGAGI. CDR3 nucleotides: TGTGCCACCAGAGGGGGGAACACCGGGGAGCTGTTTTTT. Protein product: CATRGGNTGELFF.

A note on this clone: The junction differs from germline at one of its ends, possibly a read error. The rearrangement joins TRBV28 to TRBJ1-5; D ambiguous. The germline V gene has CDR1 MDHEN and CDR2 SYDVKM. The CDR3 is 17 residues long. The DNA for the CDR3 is TGCGCGAGCGGGGAAGCAGGATTGGATTTTAGCAATCAGCCCCAGCATTTT. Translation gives CASGEAGLDFSNQPQHF.

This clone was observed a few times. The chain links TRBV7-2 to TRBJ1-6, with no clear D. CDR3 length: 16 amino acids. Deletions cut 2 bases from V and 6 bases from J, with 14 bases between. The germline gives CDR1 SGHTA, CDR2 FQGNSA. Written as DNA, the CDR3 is TGTGCCAGCAGCTTAAAGCCAACTACCCTTAATTCACCCCTCCACTTT. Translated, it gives CASSLKPTTLNSPLHF.

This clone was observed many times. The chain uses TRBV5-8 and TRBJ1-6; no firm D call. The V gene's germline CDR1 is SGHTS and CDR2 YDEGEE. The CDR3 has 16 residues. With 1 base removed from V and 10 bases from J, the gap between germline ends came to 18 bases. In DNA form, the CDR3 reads TGTGCCAGCAGCTTGAGCCCCGATCTGCTGGGGTCACCCCTCCACTTT. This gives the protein CASSLSPDLLGSPLHF.

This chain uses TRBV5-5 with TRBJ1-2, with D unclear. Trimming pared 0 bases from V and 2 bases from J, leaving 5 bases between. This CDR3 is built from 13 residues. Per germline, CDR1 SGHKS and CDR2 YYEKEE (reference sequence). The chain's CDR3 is CASSLAYNYGYTF. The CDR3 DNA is TGTGCCAGCAGCTTGGCCTACAACTATGGCTACACCTTC.

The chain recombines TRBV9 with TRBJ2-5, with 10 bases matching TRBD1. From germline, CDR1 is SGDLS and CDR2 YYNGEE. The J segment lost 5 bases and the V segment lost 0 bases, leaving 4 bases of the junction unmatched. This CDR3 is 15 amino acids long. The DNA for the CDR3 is TGTGCCAGCAGCGTAGCGACAGGGGGCCGGGAGACCCAGTACTTC. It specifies CASSVATGGRETQYF. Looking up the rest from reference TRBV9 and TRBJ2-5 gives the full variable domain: DSGVTQTPKHLITATGQRVTLRCSPRSGDLSVYWYQQSLDQGLQFLIQYYNGEERAKGNILERFSAQQFPDLHSELNLSSLELGDSALYFCASSVATGGRETQYFGPGTRLLVL.

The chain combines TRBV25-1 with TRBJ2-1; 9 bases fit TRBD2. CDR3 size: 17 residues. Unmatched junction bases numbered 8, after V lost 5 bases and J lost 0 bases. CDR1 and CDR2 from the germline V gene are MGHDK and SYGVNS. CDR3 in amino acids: CASSKANSGSSYNEQFF. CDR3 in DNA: TGTGCCAGCAGTAAAGCCAATAGCGGGAGCTCCTACAATGAGCAGTTCTTC.

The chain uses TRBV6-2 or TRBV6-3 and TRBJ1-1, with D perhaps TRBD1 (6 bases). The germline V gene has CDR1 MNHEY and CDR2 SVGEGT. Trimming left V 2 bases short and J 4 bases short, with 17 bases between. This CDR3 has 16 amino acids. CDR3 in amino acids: CASSYPRGARGTEAFF. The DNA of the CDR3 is TGTGCCAGCAGTTACCCGCGGGGGGCTCGGGGCACTGAAGCTTTCTTT.

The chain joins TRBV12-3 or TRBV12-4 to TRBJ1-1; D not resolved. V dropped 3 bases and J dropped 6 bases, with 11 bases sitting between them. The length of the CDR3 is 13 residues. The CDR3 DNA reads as TGTGCCAGCAGTTTCGGGATTATACCTGAAGCTTTCTTT. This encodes CASSFGIIPEAFF.

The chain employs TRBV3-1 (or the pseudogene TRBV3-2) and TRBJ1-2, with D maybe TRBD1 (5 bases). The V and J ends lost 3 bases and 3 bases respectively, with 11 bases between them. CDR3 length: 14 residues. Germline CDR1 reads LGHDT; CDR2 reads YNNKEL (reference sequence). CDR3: CASSQGPYDYGYTF. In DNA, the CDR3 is TGTGCCAGCAGCCAGGGGCCCTACGACTATGGCTACACCTTC.

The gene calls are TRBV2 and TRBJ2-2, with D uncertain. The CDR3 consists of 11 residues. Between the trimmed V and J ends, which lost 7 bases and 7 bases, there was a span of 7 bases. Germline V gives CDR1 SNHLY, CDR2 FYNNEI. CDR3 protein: CASKEGGELFF. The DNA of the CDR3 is TGTGCCAGCAAGGAAGGCGGGGAGCTGTTTTTT.

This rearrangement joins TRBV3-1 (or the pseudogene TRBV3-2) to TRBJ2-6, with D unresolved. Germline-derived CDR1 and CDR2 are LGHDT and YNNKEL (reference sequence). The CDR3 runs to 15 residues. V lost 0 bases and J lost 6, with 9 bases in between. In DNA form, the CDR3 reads TGTGCCAGCAGCCAAGAAAAGGGCGAGGCCAACGTCCTGACTTTC. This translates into CASSQEKGEANVLTF.

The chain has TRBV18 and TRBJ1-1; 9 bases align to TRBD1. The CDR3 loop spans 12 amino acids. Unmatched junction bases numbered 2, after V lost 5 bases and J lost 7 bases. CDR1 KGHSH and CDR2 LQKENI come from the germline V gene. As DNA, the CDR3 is TGTGCCAGCTCAGACAGGGGGGGTGAAGCTTTCTTT. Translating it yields CASSDRGGEAFF.

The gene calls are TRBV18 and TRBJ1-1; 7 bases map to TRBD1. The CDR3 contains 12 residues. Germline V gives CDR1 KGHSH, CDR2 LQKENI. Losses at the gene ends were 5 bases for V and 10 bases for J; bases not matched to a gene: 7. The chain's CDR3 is CASSAGTAPAFF. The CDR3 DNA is TGTGCCAGCTCAGCCGGGACAGCCCCAGCTTTCTTT.

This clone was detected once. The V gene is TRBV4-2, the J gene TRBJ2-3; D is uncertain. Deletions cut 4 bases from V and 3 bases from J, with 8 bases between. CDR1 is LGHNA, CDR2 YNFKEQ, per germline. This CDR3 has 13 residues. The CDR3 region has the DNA TGTGCCAGCAGCCGGGTTCTAACAGATACGCAGTATTTT. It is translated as CASSRVLTDTQYF.

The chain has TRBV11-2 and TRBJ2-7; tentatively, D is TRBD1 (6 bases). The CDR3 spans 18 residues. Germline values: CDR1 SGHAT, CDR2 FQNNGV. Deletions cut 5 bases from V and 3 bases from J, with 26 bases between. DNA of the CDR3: TGTGCCAGCAGCCCTCCCGGGGTATTCCTGAGGGGGTTCTACGAGCAGTACTTC. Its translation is CASSPPGVFLRGFYEQYF.

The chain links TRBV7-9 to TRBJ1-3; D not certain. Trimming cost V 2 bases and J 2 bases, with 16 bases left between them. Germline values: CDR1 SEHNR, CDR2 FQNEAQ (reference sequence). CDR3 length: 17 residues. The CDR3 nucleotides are TGTGCCAGCAGCTTACCCGCTAACCTGGCAGCTGGAAACACCATATATTTT. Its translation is CASSLPANLAAGNTIYF.

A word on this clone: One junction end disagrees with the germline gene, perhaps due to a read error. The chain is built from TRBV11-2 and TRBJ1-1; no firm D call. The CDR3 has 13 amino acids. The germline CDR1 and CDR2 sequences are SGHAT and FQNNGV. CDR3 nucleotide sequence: TGTGCCAGCAGTTTAGAGACTTACAGAGAAGCTTTCTTT. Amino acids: CASSLETYREAFF.

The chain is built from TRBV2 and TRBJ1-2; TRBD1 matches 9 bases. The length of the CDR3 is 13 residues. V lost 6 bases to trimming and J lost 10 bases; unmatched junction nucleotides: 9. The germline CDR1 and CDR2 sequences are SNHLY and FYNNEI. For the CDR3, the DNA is TGTGCCAGCAGCGCAGGGACAGGGTCCCCCTACACCTTC. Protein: CASSAGTGSPYTF.

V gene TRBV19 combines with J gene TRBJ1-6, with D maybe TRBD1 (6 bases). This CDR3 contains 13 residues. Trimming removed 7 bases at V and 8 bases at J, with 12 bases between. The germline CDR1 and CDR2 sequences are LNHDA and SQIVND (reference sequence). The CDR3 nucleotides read TGTGCCAGTAACCGGGGGGCTGATTCACCCCTCCACTTT. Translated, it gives CASNRGADSPLHF.